The present T cell receptor (beta chain) was sequenced within a study of T cell repertoires in cytomegalovirus infection. The overall study: Alongside well-studied HLA-B-restricted CMV epitopes, recently identified HLA-C-restricted CMV epitopes were also used. Public TCR beta signatures indicated both CMV infection and matching HLA type.

TCRdb processed the reads anew with MiXCR; each CDR3 protein has one entry. The sample lists 750,000 to 950,000 distinct CDR3 sequences; just under 30% were seen once. CDR3 length: 15 amino acids. V shed 7 bases and J shed 2 bases, with 16 bases lying between them. Of note for this clonotype: Its target is unknown.

The study, taken as a whole, reports: Summed frequency of shared TCR beta families picked out CMV carriers who also had the relevant HLA. CMV-specific HLA-C-restricted TCR beta clonotypes dominated the ex vivo response.

This specimen was cultured CD8+ T cells from PBMCs, taken from culture after CMV antigen stimulation. The TCR was taken from a human donor in good health (CMV status not recorded). Some clones in this sample may be carry-over from other donors' samples. The genes are TRBV12-3 or TRBV12-4 and TRBJ2-3, with D possibly TRBD2 on 6 matching bases. The CDR3 DNA is TGTGCCAGCACCGTCCCCGGGGGATACACAGATACGCAGTATTTT. It translates to CASTVPGGYTDTQYF.